Listed below are T cell receptor beta chains from one sample, sequenced in a study of blood T cell repertoires in COVID-19. Clones were read by immunoSEQ multiplex PCR, and TCRdb kept only the in-frame ones, dropping some. This sample has more than 95,000 clones, with more than 70% found just once. The specimen was peripheral blood. Source of these receptors: an older woman with acute or convalescent COVID-19. CDR3s include the opening cysteine and the closing phenylalanine or tryptophan. The D gene is left open where the match is weak. A clone size is listed for some rows: how often the clone was seen (once, few, many), or a class if it is expanded.

J gene	V gene	D gene	clone size	CDR3 DNA	CDR3 protein
TRBJ1-5	TRBV6-1	TRBD1	.	TGTGCCAGCAGTGGGGTTCAGGGGGCTACACCCAGCAATCAGCCCCAGCATTTT	CASSGVQGATPSNQPQHF
TRBJ2-2	TRBV6-5	.	.	TGTGCCAGCACAACCCCCAGGGGAACCGGGGAGCTGTTTTTT	CASTTPRGTGELFF
TRBJ1-5	TRBV28	TRBD1	.	TGTGCCAGCAGTTTAGGGGGACAGGGTAGCAATCAGCCCCAGCATTTT	CASSLGGQGSNQPQHF
TRBJ2-3	TRBV7-7	TRBD2	once	TGTGCTAGCAGCTTAGGTCTAGCGGGAACCACAGATACGCAGTATTTT	CASSLGLAGTTDTQYF
TRBJ1-2	TRBV28	.	once	TGTGCCAGCACGGGCGGGGCTAACTATGGCTACACCTTC	CASTGGANYGYTF
TRBJ1-3	TRBV7-9	.	.	TGTGCCAGCACCTCGAGCGGGGCTGGAAACACCATATATTTT	CASTSSGAGNTIYF
TRBJ2-1	TRBV14	TRBD2	.	TGTGCCAGCAGCCAAGAGGCTAGCGGGAGGGCGGGGCAGTTCTTC	CASSQEASGRAGQFF
TRBJ2-1	TRBV7-9	.	.	TGTGCCAGCAGCTTAGGGCCGAACAATGAGCAGTTCTTC	CASSLGPNNEQFF
TRBJ2-1	TRBV5-4	.	once	TGTGCCAGCAGCGGGTGGGGCAGCAATGAGCAGTTCTTC	CASSGWGSNEQFF
TRBJ2-3	TRBV5-1	.	.	TGCGCCAGCAGCTTCTCTACGAAAGATACGCAGTATTTT	CASSFSTKDTQYF
TRBJ1-1	TRBV6-1	.	.	TGTGCCAGCAGTGATTCCCTGAGGGAAGCTTTCTTT	CASSDSLREAFF
TRBJ1-5	TRBV24-1	.	.	TGTGCCACCAGTGACTCCAGATATAGCAATCAGCCCCAGCATTTT	CATSDSRYSNQPQHF
TRBJ1-2	TRBV10-3	TRBD1	.	TGTGCCATCAGCGCTTCAGGGGGCTATGGCTACACCTTC	CAISASGGYGYTF
TRBJ1-3	TRBV19	.	.	TGTGCCAGTAGCCCCCTAGGTGGAAACACCATATATTTT	CASSPLGGNTIYF
TRBJ2-3	TRBV7-9	.	few	TGTGCCAGCAGCTTTTCTAGCTCCCCCACAGATACGCAGTATTTT	CASSFSSSPTDTQYF
TRBJ1-5	TRBV18	.	once	TGTGCCAGCTCACCCTCAGGTGGCCAGCCCCAGCATTTT	CASSPSGGQPQHF
TRBJ2-3	TRBV2	TRBD1	.	TGTGCCAGCAGCCTCGAATCTGTACAGGGGGCTGGGGATACGCAGTATTTT	CASSLESVQGAGDTQYF
TRBJ2-7	TRBV16	.	.	TGTGCCAGCAGCGGGTCCCCGGGAGCCTCCTACGAGCAGTACTTC	CASSGSPGASYEQYF
TRBJ1-1	TRBV9	TRBD1	.	TGTGCCAGCAGCGTAGGACAGGGCACTGAAGCTTTCTTT	CASSVGQGTEAFF
TRBJ2-5	TRBV27	TRBD2	.	TGTGCCAGCAGTTCCAAAACTGGGCTAGCGGGACAAGAGACCCAGTACTTC	CASSSKTGLAGQETQYF
TRBJ2-3	TRBV29-1	.	.	TGCAGCGTGGGACCGGGACACTCCACAGATACGCAGTATTTT	CSVGPGHSTDTQYF
TRBJ1-2	TRBV5-8	TRBD1	.	TGTGCCAGCAGCTTGGGACTCACAGGGGAGCTCTACACCTTC	CASSLGLTGELYTF
TRBJ1-6	TRBV5-5	.	once	TGTGCCAGCAGCTTAAGGGGGGGGGATTCACCCCTCCACTTT	CASSLRGGDSPLHF
TRBJ1-1	TRBV20-1	.	once	TGCAGGGGGAGGGGGGACACTGAAGCTTTCTTT	CRGRGDTEAFF
TRBJ1-1	TRBV3-1/TRBV3-2	.	.	TGTGCCAGCAGCCGGGGGGTGGGCACTGAAGCTTTCTTT	CASSRGVGTEAFF
TRBJ1-3	TRBV19	.	.	TGTGCCAGTAGTATACCCGGCAGGGGTTCTGGAAACACCATATATTTT	CASSIPGRGSGNTIYF
TRBJ2-1	TRBV9	TRBD2	.	TGTGCCAGCAGCGTCCTAGCGGGAGACTGGAATGAGCAGTTCTTC	CASSVLAGDWNEQFF
TRBJ1-2	TRBV29-1	.	.	TGCAGCGTTGGGACAGCCTATTATGGCTACACCTTC	CSVGTAYYGYTF
TRBJ1-1	TRBV5-6	.	.	TGTGCCAGCAGCACTCCCCGGGGGACTGAAGCTTTCTTT	CASSTPRGTEAFF
TRBJ1-6	TRBV28	.	.	TGTGCCAGCAGTTCTCGAAGGGGGTCTAATTCACCCCTCCACTTT	CASSSRRGSNSPLHF
TRBJ1-2	TRBV2	.	once	TGTGCCAGCAGCTCAAACAGGGCGCGGACTAACTATGGCTACACCTTC	CASSSNRARTNYGYTF
TRBJ2-5	TRBV7-8	.	.	TGTGCCAGCAGCTTTAGATTCCCAGAGACCCAGTACTTC	CASSFRFPETQYF